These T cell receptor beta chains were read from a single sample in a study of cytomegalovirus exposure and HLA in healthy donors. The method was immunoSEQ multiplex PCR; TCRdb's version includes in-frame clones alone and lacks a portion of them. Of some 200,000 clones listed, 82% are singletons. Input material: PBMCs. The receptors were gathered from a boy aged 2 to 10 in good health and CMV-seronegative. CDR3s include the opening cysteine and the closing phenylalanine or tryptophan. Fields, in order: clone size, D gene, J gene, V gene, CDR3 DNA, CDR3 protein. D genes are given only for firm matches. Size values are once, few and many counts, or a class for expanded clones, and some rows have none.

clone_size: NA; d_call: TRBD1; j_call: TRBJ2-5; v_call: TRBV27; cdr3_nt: TGTGCCAGCAGTTACAGGGGCCAGCACGGGACCCAGTACTTC; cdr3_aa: CASSYRGQHGTQYF
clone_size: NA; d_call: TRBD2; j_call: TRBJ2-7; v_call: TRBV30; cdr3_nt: TGTGCCTGGAGTTGGGGGGGAAGCGAGCAGTACTTC; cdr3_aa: CAWSWGGSEQYF
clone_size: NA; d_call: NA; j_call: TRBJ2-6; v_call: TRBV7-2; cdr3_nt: TGTGCCAGCAGCCTCCGGGACACGGCGCCTCAAGCGGGGGCCAACGTCCTGACTTTC; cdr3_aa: CASSLRDTAPQAGANVLTF
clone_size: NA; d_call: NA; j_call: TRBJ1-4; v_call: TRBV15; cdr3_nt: TGTGCCACCAGCAGAGATCGAGGTGCCGAAAAACTGTTTTTT; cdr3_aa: CATSRDRGAEKLFF
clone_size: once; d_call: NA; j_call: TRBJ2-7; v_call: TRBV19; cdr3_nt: TGTGCCAGTAGTCCTCAGGGGGGCTACGAGCAGTACTTC; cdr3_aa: CASSPQGGYEQYF
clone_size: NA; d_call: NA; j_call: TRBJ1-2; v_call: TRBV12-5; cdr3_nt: TGTGCTAGTGGTTTGCCCCAGGCCGGGGGGGGGCTTAGGGGCTACACCTTC; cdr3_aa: CASGLPQAGGGLRGYTF
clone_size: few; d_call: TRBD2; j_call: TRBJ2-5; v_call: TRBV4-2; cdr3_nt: TGTGCCAGCAGCCCCAGGACTAGCGGGGGGAGAGGGACCCAGTACTTC; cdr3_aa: CASSPRTSGGRGTQYF
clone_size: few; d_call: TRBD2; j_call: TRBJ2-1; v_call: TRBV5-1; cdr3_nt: TGCGCCAGCAGCGGCCAGCGGGGCTACAATGAGCAGTTCTTC; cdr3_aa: CASSGQRGYNEQFF
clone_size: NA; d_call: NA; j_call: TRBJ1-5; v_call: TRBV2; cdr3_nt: TGTGCCAGCAGTGAATCAACTTCTAGGTACTTTTATAGCAATCAGCCCCAGCATTTT; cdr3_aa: CASSESTSRYFYSNQPQHF
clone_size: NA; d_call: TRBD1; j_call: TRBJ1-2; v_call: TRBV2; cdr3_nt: TGTGCCAGCAGTGAAGCGCCCCTTGCAGGGGGGCCGTATGGCTACACCTTC; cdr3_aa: CASSEAPLAGGPYGYTF
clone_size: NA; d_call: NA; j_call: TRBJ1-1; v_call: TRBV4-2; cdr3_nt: TGTGCCAGCAGCAGCCGGCAGGGGAACACTGAAGCTTTCTTT; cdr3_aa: CASSSRQGNTEAFF
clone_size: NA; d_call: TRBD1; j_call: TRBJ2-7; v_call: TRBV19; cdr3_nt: TGTGCCAGTATAGTGGGGACAGGGAAGGTTCCGGGCTACGAGCAGTACTTC; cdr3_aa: CASIVGTGKVPGYEQYF
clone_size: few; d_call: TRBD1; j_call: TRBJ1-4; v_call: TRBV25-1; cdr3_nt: TGTGCCAGCGGGGCTCGCGGACAGGTTAATGAAAAACTGTTTTTT; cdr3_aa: CASGARGQVNEKLFF
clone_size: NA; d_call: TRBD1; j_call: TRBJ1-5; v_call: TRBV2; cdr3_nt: TGTGCCAGCAACCCCAGGGGGATGAGCAATCAGCCCCAGCATTTT; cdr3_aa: CASNPRGMSNQPQHF
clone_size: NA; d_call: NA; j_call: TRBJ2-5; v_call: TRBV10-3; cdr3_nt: TGTGCCATCAGTGATGCAGGAGGAGAGACCCAGTACTTC; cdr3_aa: CAISDAGGETQYF
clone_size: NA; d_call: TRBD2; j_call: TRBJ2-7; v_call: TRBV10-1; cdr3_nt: TGCGCCAGCAGTGCTAGCGGGGGGCCCTACGAGCAGTACTTC; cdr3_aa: CASSASGGPYEQYF
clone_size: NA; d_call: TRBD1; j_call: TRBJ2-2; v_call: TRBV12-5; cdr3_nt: TGTGCTAGTGGTTTGACCTCAGGGGGCATAGGTGGGGAGCTGTTTTTT; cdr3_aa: CASGLTSGGIGGELFF
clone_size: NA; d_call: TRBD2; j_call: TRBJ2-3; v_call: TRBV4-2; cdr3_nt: TGTGCCAGCAGCCCTTTGGAGACTAGCGGGGGGCCTAGCCCCATTGTCACAGATACGCAGTATTTT; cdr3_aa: CASSPLETSGGPSPIVTDTQYF
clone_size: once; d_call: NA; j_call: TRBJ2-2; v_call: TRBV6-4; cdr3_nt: TGTGCCAGCAGTGATACCACTAACACCGGGGAGCTGTTTTTT; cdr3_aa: CASSDTTNTGELFF
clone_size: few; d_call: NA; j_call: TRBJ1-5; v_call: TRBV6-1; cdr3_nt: TGTGCCAGCAGTGACTTTAGCAATCAGCCCCAGCATTTT; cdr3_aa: CASSDFSNQPQHF
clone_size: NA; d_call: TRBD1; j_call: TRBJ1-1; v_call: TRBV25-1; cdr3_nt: TGTGCCAGCAGTTGGGGGACAGGGAACACTGAAGCTTTCTTT; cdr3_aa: CASSWGTGNTEAFF
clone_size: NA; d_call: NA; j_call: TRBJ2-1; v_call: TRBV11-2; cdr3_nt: TGTGCCAGCAGCTTAGAGGGGGGACGCGCGGGGAGGGAGCAGTTCTTC; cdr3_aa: CASSLEGGRAGREQFF
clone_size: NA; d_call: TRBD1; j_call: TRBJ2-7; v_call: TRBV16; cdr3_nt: TGTGCCAGCAGCTTGGGACAGGGCTTGAACGAGCAGTACTTC; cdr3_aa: CASSLGQGLNEQYF
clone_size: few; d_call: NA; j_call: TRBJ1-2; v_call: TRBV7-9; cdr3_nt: TGTGCCAGCAGGGCGGGGGGGAATGGCTACACCTTC; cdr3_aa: CASRAGGNGYTF
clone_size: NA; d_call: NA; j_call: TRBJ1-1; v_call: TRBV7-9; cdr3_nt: TGTGCCAGCACCCTCCGCATTGGCCCCACAGGGAAGAACACTGAAGCTTTCTTT; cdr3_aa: CASTLRIGPTGKNTEAFF
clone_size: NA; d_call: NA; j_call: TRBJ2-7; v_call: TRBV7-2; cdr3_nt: TGTGCCAGCAGCTTAGACAGTAGCTCCTACGAGCAGTACTTC; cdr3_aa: CASSLDSSSYEQYF
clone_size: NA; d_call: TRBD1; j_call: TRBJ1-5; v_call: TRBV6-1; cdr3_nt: TGTGCCAGCAGCCTTGGACAGGGCAATCAGCCCCAGCATTTT; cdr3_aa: CASSLGQGNQPQHF
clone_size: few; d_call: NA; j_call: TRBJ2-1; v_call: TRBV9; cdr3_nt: TGTGCCAGCAGCGACCCGCTAGCAAACAATGAGCAGTTCTTC; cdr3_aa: CASSDPLANNEQFF
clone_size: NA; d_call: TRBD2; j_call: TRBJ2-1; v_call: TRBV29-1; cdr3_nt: TGCAGCGTCTCACACGCCCGACTAGCGGGGGGGGATGAGCAGTTCTTC; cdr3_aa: CSVSHARLAGGDEQFF